The present entry profiles one T cell receptor beta chain with its context. TCRdb's table, derived via immunoSEQ multiplex PCR, lists solely in-frame clones and lacks some. The profile shows 100,000 to 140,000 clones, 85% to 95% of them singletons. The data stem from a study of T cell changes during pregnancy in multiple sclerosis. This CDR3 has 15 residues. CDR1 and CDR2 from the germline V gene are MNHEY and SMNVEV (reference sequence). The junction had 6 bases not matched to a gene; V was cut back by 4 bases and J by 2 bases. The sequence derives from a female donor in good health, enrolled as a control in a pregnancy study. The sample in question was peripheral blood, obtained in the third trimester of pregnancy. The chain joins TRBV27 to TRBJ2-7, with 9 bases aligning to TRBD1. The CDR3 nucleotides read TGTGCCAGCAGTTCTGGTAACAGGGGGCCCTACGAGCAGTACTTC. Amino acid sequence: CASSSGNRGPYEQYF.